This T cell receptor (beta chain) originates from a study of beta chain features in type 1 diabetes. The wider study: Sorted cells examined across all samples numbered roughly 100 million. The study, taken as a whole, reports: The question of HLA type influencing TCRB rearrangement was one that remained unresolved here. Patients with Type 1 diabetes showed moderately but significantly shorter TCRB CDR3s in all four CD4+ subsets. The naive, central memory and Treg TCRB repertoires looked more alike in patients than they did in healthy donors.

This clone was seen only a few times. Antigen unknown. cDNA synthesis used the whole RNA isolate, giving expressed TCRB sequences. Using immunoSEQ multiplex PCR, the repertoire was profiled, and TCRdb retains in-frame clones only, with some absent. The sample contains 150,000 to 200,000 clones, roughly 9% of which appear only once. By way of CD45RO/CCR7/CD25/CD127/CD95/CD27, the CD4+ regulatory, stem cell-like memory, central memory and naive cells were sorted. Germline V gene lookup returns CDR1 SQVTM and CDR2 ANQGSEA. The CDR3 loop spans 12 amino acids. V was cut by 4 bases and J by 4 bases, with 8 bases left in between.

This TCR derives from a woman in her thirties with type 1 diabetes. The chain uses TRBV29-1 and TRBJ1-3, with D unresolved. Source material: central memory CD4+ T cells from blood. Written as DNA, the CDR3 is TGCAGCGTTGCCGGGGAAGGAAACACCATATATTTT. Translated: CSVAGEGNTIYF.